This T cell receptor (beta chain) appears in the sequencing data of a study of T cell clonotyping in hematopoietic cell transplantation. Only in-frame clones appear in the TCRdb table, and some are missing; sequencing was by immunoSEQ multiplex PCR. The data contain a few thousand clones, over 60% of them singletons. V lost 8 bases to trimming and J lost 2 bases, with 4 bases between them. CDR3 length equals 10 residues. Germline V lookup: CDR1 MNHEY, CDR2 SMNVEV (reference sequence). The sequence came from a male patient aged 50 to 59 who had an allogeneic stem cell transplant from an unrelated donor, so the T cells may come from the graft donor. Some clones in this sample may be carry-over from other donors' samples. This material consisted of peripheral blood mononuclear cells, taken 100 days after allogeneic stem cell transplant. The gene calls are TRBV27 and TRBJ2-7; D remains unclear. The CDR3 protein is CASGAYEQYF. Written as DNA, the CDR3 is TGTGCCAGCGGAGCCTACGAGCAGTACTTC.